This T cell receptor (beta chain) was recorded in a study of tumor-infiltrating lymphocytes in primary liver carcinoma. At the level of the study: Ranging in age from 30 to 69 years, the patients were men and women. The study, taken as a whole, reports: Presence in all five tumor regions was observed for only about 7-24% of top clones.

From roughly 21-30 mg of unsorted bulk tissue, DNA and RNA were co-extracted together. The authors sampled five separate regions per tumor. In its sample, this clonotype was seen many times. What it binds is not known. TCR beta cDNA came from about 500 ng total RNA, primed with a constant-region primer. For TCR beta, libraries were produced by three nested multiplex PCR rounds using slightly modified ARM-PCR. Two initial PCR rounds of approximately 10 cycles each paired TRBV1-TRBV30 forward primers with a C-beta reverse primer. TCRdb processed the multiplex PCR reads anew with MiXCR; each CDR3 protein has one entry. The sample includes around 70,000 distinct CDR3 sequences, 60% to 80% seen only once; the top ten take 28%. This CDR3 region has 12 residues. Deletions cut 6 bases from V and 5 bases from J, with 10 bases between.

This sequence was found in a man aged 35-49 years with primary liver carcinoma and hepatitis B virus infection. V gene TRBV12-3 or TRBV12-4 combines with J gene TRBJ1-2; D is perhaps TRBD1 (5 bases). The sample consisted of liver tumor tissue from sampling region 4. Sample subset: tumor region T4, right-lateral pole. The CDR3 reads CASSPRQYGYTF. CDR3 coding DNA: TGTGCCAGCAGCCCTCGACAGTATGGCTACACCTTC.